The next 28 T cell receptor beta chains were all read from a single sample in a study of T cell clones after liver transplantation. Assay used: immunoSEQ multiplex PCR; TCRdb lists only in-frame clones, some missing. Among 31,000 or so clones listed, around 94% were seen once. Sample: CD8+ T cells from blood, taken 12 months after liver transplant. The receptors here all came from a human patient who received a liver transplant. Some T cells may originate from the graft donor.

The rearrangement joins TRBV19 to TRBJ1-1, with TRBD1 matching over 8 bases. Per germline, CDR1 LNHDA and CDR2 SQIVND (reference sequence). Trimming took 4 bases from V and 6 from J; bases not matched to a gene: 22. The CDR3 length is 19 residues. This CDR3 is CASSKGIRTGLLGTAEAFF. The CDR3 DNA reads as TGTGCCAGTAGTAAGGGAATTAGGACAGGGCTTCTTGGTACCGCTGAAGCTTTCTTT.

The genes are TRBV19 and TRBJ2-7; D is perhaps TRBD1 or TRBD2 (6 bases each). The CDR3 loop spans 12 amino acids. V gave up 5 bases and J gave up 5 bases, with 10 bases separating them. Germline V CDR1 and CDR2: LNHDA, SQIVND (reference sequence). The CDR3 DNA sequence: TGTGCCAGTAGTGCCGGGGGCCACGAGCAGTACTTC. Translated, it gives CASSAGGHEQYF.

As to this clone: One base separates it from a far larger clone, so it is likely a read error. The rearrangement links TRBV28 to TRBJ1-1; no definite D call. Germline V CDR1 and CDR2: MDHEN, SYDVKM. The CDR3 contains 14 residues. Trimming took off 6 bases at V and 6 bases at J, with 17 bases between the two ends. The CDR3 coding sequence is TGTGCCAGCAGCCCGCGGGTGTATGATCCTGAAGCTTTCTTT. Translating it yields CASSPRVYDPEAFF.

The V and J genes are TRBV4-1 and TRBJ2-1, with D possibly TRBD2 on 5 matching bases. Germline V gene data show CDR1 as MGHRA and CDR2 as YSYEKL. The germline V and J ends were trimmed by 8 bases and 8 bases, with 22 bases remaining between them. The CDR3 sequence is 15 residues long. The chain's CDR3 is CASALGTSSADEQFF. The CDR3 coding sequence is TGCGCCAGCGCCCTTGGCACTAGTTCTGCGGATGAGCAGTTCTTC.

The genes are TRBV6-5 and TRBJ2-3; no definite D call. Germline V gives CDR1 MNHEY, CDR2 SVGAGI. The germline V and J ends were trimmed by 6 bases and 8 bases, with 15 bases remaining between them. The CDR3 spans 13 residues. The CDR3 DNA reads as TGTGCCAGCAGCCTCGGACCCATTGGTACGCAGTATTTT. Its protein product is CASSLGPIGTQYF.

V and J are TRBV9 and TRBJ2-2; D uncertain. Germline CDR1 is SGDLS and CDR2 is YYNGEE. The CDR3 has 15 amino acids. V shed 0 bases and J shed 3 bases, with 9 bases lying between them. CDR3 region: CASSVGIRDTGELFF. The CDR3 nucleotides read TGTGCCAGCAGCGTAGGCATTAGGGACACCGGGGAGCTGTTTTTT.

This chain connects TRBV20-1 to TRBJ2-7; no reliable D call. The germline gives CDR1 DFQATT, CDR2 SNEGSKA (reference sequence). V lost 3 bases to trimming and J lost 3 bases, with 6 bases between them. This CDR3 is built from 11 residues. In DNA, the CDR3 is TGCAGTGCTAGCGAGGACTACGAGCAGTACTTC. It codes for CSASEDYEQYF.

The sample holds one count of this clone. This chain links TRBV7-6 with TRBJ1-2; TRBD1 is a possible D gene (6 bases). V was trimmed by 6 bases and J by 8 bases, leaving 22 bases between them. This CDR3 has 15 residues. The V gene's germline CDR1 is SGHVS and CDR2 FNYEAQ. CDR3 amino acids: CASSTLEGQGKGYTF. The CDR3, as DNA: TGTGCCAGCAGTACCTTAGAAGGGCAGGGGAAGGGCTACACCTTC.

The chain combines TRBV6-5 with TRBJ2-7; D gene uncertain. The CDR3 spans 16 residues. The germline V and J ends were trimmed by 4 bases and 3 bases, with 19 bases remaining between them. The V gene's germline CDR1 is MNHEY and CDR2 SVGAGI. The CDR3 nucleotides are TGTGCCAGCAGTTTCTCTCTTCGGTCCGAACACTACGAGCAGTACTTC. The encoded protein is CASSFSLRSEHYEQYF.

The chain links TRBV7-8 to TRBJ2-3, with 10 bases aligning to TRBD2. Germline V lookup: CDR1 SGHVS, CDR2 FQNEAQ. With 5 bases clipped from V and 2 bases from J, the junction kept 16 bases outside the gene matches. The CDR3 covers 19 residues. The chain's CDR3 is CASSLLGVLAGVPTDTQYF. The CDR3 DNA follows: TGTGCCAGCAGCCTTCTGGGGGTCCTAGCGGGAGTTCCCACAGATACGCAGTATTTT.

This chain joins TRBV2 and TRBJ2-5, with D hard to call. The V and J ends lost 7 bases and 1 base respectively, with 19 bases between them. Germline CDR1 and CDR2: SNHLY and FYNNEI. The length of the CDR3 is 16 residues. The CDR3 nucleotides are TGTGCCAGCACCAAAACCCCGCTCGCGGCCCAAGAGACCCAGTACTTC. Its protein product is CASTKTPLAAQETQYF.

This clone has a single count. The chain couples TRBV7-9 to TRBJ2-5; 8 bases map to TRBD1. The V gene's germline CDR1 is SEHNR and CDR2 FQNEAQ (reference sequence). CDR3 size: 16 residues. The ends lost 5 bases at V and 4 bases at J; junction bases unmatched: 12. CDR3 loop: CASSPTPGRGRETQYF. CDR3 DNA sequence: TGTGCCAGCAGCCCCACCCCTGGCAGGGGGCGAGAGACCCAGTACTTC.

The chain recombines TRBV7-7 with TRBJ2-7; the match to TRBD1 covers 9 bases. The CDR3 spans 14 residues. Trimming took 1 base from V and 5 from J; bases not matched to a gene: 3. Per the germline V gene, CDR1 is SSHAT and CDR2 is FNYEAQ (reference sequence). The CDR3 DNA is TGTGCCAGCAGCTTAGGACAGGGGGGGGACGAGCAGTACTTC. Translated: CASSLGQGGDEQYF.

The rearrangement joins TRBV10-3 to TRBJ1-2; tentatively, D is TRBD1 (6 bases). This CDR3 has 13 amino acids. V shed 6 bases and J shed 3 bases, with 11 bases lying between them. Germline loops: CDR1 ENHRY, CDR2 SYGVKD. DNA for the CDR3: TGTGCCATCAGGGCAGGGGATTACTATGGCTACACCTTC. Translated, it gives CAIRAGDYYGYTF.

V is TRBV7-2 and J is TRBJ1-1, with D possibly TRBD1 on 5 matching bases. CDR1 and CDR2 (germline): SGHTA, FQGNSA. This CDR3 comprises 14 residues. Trimming shortened V by 7 bases and J by 0 bases, and 12 bases separated the two germline ends. This chain's CDR3 is CASKRGRMNTEAFF. The CDR3 DNA reads as TGTGCCAGCAAAAGGGGACGGATGAACACTGAAGCTTTCTTT.

This sequence joins TRBV7-2 and TRBJ2-1; 9 bases are shared with TRBD2. This CDR3 is built from 17 residues. CDR1 and CDR2 (germline): SGHTA, FQGNSA. Trimming removed 1 base from V and 5 bases from J; junction bases left unmatched: 9. The CDR3 sequence is CASSLVMTSGRNNEQFF. The CDR3 nucleotides read TGTGCCAGCAGCTTAGTTATGACTAGCGGAAGGAACAATGAGCAGTTCTTC.

The CDR3 here is CSGRLGQGNEQFF. The CDR3 DNA reads as TGCAGCGGCCGACTAGGACAGGGCAATGAGCAGTTCTTC. The chain has TRBV29-1 and TRBJ2-1; 8 positions agree with TRBD1. CDR3 length: 13 amino acids. CDR1 is SQVTM and CDR2 is ANQGSEA in the germline V gene. Losses at the gene ends were 7 bases for V and 6 bases for J; bases not matched to a gene: 8.

The rearrangement joins TRBV6-5 to TRBJ2-7; D call uncertain. Trimming removed 6 bases at V and 1 base at J, with 1 base between. Germline CDR1 reads MNHEY; CDR2 reads SVGAGI. CDR3 size: 10 residues. DNA for the CDR3: TGTGCCAGCAGGTCCTACGAGCAGTACTTC. Amino acids: CASRSYEQYF.

V is TRBV2 and J is TRBJ1-1; D unclear. Germline lookup yields CDR1 SNHLY and CDR2 FYNNEI. This CDR3 contains 13 residues. Deletions cut 7 bases from V and 5 bases from J, with 14 bases between. The CDR3 sequence is CASNGRRETEAFF. The CDR3 coding sequence is TGTGCCAGCAATGGGCGTCGGGAAACTGAAGCTTTCTTT.

The chain uses TRBV27 and TRBJ2-7, with 8 bases identical to TRBD2. The J segment lost 2 bases and the V segment lost 5 bases, leaving 5 bases of the junction unmatched. Germline-derived CDR1 and CDR2 are MNHEY and SMNVEV (reference sequence). The CDR3 extends over 14 amino acids. CDR3 residues: CASSTSGPTYEQYF. DNA for the CDR3: TGTGCCAGCAGTACTAGCGGCCCGACCTACGAGCAGTACTTC.

The chain recombines TRBV9 with TRBJ2-3, with a weak D call TRBD1 (6 bases). CDR1 and CDR2 from the germline V gene are SGDLS and YYNGEE. This CDR3 spans 15 amino acids. The ends were cut back, 3 bases at V and 5 bases at J, with 16 bases in the middle. The CDR3 region has the DNA TGTGCCAGCAGCGGGACAGATGTTCAGGGAGATACGCAGTATTTT. This sequence encodes CASSGTDVQGDTQYF.

The chain couples TRBV7-6 to TRBJ1-1; TRBD1 is a possible D gene (5 bases). V lost 1 base and J lost 4, with 7 bases in between. CDR1 is SGHVS, CDR2 FNYEAQ, per germline. The CDR3 has 13 residues. CDR3 in amino acids: CASSLGGSTEAFF. CDR3 coding DNA: TGTGCCAGCAGCTTAGGGGGCAGCACTGAAGCTTTCTTT. Drawing the rest from reference TRBV7-6 and TRBJ1-1, the complete variable domain is GAGVSQSPRYKVTKRGQDVALRCDPISGHVSLYWYRQALGQGPEFLTYFNYEAQQDKSGLPNDRFSAERPEGSISTLTIQRTEQRDSAMYRCASSLGGSTEAFFGQGTRLTVV.

The CDR3 spells CASQGLGGELFF. The CDR3 DNA reads as TGTGCCAGCCAGGGGTTGGGCGGGGAGCTGTTTTTT. The chain couples TRBV11-2 to TRBJ2-2, with a tentative D call TRBD1 (6 bases). Per germline, CDR1 SGHAT and CDR2 FQNNGV. V was shortened by 8 bases and J by 7 bases, with 11 bases between the two germline ends. CDR3 size: 12 residues.

The chain links TRBV13 to TRBJ2-2; TRBD1 aligns across 7 bases. The CDR3 has 15 amino acids. The germline V gene has CDR1 PRHDT and CDR2 FYEKMQ (reference sequence). The trim removed 5 bases at V and 7 bases at J, leaving 10 bases unmatched. The CDR3: CASSKSGTALGELFF. CDR3 DNA: TGTGCCAGCAGCAAATCCGGGACAGCCCTCGGGGAGCTGTTTTTT.

The chain employs TRBV25-1 and TRBJ2-5; D may match TRBD1 or TRBD2 (5 bases each). The ends were cut back, 4 bases at V and 4 bases at J, with 13 bases in the middle. CDR3 length: 14 amino acids. Germline V gene data show CDR1 as MGHDK and CDR2 as SYGVNS. The CDR3 loop reads CASSAGAGVETQYF. In DNA, the CDR3 is TGTGCCAGCAGTGCCGGGGCCGGTGTAGAGACCCAGTACTTC.

V usage is TRBV27 and J usage is TRBJ2-3; TRBD2 matches 9 bases. The germline gives CDR1 MNHEY, CDR2 SMNVEV (reference sequence). J gave up 5 bases and V 7 bases, and 10 bases lay outside the gene matches. The CDR3 contains 15 residues. The CDR3 nucleotides are TGTGCCAGCACGGCCGGGACTAGCATTCAAGATACGCAGTATTTT. It specifies CASTAGTSIQDTQYF.

The rearrangement uses TRBV19 and TRBJ2-3; D is unclear. CDR3 size: 18 residues. V was pared by 5 bases and J by 2 bases, with 23 bases between. From germline, CDR1 is LNHDA and CDR2 SQIVND (reference sequence). The CDR3 nucleotides read TGTGCCAGTAGTCTCCCCGGTGGTTGGGGAAGGCACACAGATACGCAGTATTTT. Its translation: CASSLPGGWGRHTDTQYF.

Concerning this clone itself: Other DNA sequences in the sample encode the same CDR3. The chain links TRBV9 to TRBJ2-2; D gene unclear. The CDR3 totals 12 residues. From germline, CDR1 is SGDLS and CDR2 YYNGEE. Trimming took 0 bases from V and 8 from J, leaving 5 bases between them. The CDR3 coding sequence is TGTGCCAGCAGCGTAGGCGGAGGGGAGCTGTTTTTT. This encodes CASSVGGGELFF.